The entry below describes one T cell receptor beta chain. This entry comes from a study of blood T cell repertoires in COVID-19. About the research overall: Whether acute or convalescent, the COVID-19 samples came from the United States, Italy and Spain.

V was pared by 3 bases and J by 4 bases, with 13 bases between. The CDR3 spans 15 residues. CDR1 is MDHEN, CDR2 SYDVKM, per germline. TCRdb's copy holds only in-frame clones and misses some; the assay was immunoSEQ multiplex PCR. This sample has more than 250,000 clones; 87% occur once, and the top ten carry 6% to 7%. This chain joins TRBV28 and TRBJ1-5; TRBD1 is a possible D gene (5 bases). The sample consisted of PBMCs or T cells enriched from blood (not recorded which). The TCR originated in a woman between 40 and 55 years old who had recovered from COVID-19. The DNA of the CDR3 is TGTGCCAGCAGTTTGGTAGGGGCCGTAAATCAGCCCCAGCATTTT. Amino acid sequence: CASSLVGAVNQPQHF.